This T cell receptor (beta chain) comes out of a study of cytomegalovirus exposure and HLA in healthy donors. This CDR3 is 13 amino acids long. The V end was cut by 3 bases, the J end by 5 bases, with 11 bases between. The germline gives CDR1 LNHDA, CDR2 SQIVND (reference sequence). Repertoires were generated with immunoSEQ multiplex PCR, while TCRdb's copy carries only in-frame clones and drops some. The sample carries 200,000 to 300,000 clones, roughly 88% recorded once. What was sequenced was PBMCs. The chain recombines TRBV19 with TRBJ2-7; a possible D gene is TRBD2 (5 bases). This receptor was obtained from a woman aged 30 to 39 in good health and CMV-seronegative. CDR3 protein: CASSITSLHEQYF. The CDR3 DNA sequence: TGTGCCAGTAGTATCACTAGTCTCCACGAGCAGTACTTC.